The subject of this entry is one T cell receptor (beta chain). The V gene end was trimmed by 2 bases and the J gene end by 4 bases; junction bases not matched to a gene: 4. Germline-derived CDR1 and CDR2 are SGHTA and FQGNSA. The CDR3 consists of 16 residues. These data are taken from a study of blood T cell repertoires in COVID-19. Study context: The origin of the acute and convalescent COVID-19 samples was the United States, Italy and Spain. PBMCs, B-cell-depleted T cells, or T cells were the source of the cDNA or gDNA that made up the material.

In the original workflow: It was from reference gene primer amplification that nucleated cell counts were estimated. Method: immunoSEQ multiplex PCR; TCRdb's copy keeps in-frame clones and lacks some. V, J and clone size are taken as reported in that table, and D and trimming were inferred from the DNA itself. The sample includes roughly 97,000 clones, 90% seen only once; the top ten take about 1.7%. The clonotype originates from a man aged 55 to 70 with acute or convalescent COVID-19. Input material: peripheral blood. This chain connects TRBV7-2 to TRBJ2-2; TRBD1 agrees at 10 bases. The CDR3 bases are TGTGCCAGCAGCTTACACGGGACAGGGGTCACCGGGGAGCTGTTTTTT. Residues: CASSLHGTGVTGELFF.